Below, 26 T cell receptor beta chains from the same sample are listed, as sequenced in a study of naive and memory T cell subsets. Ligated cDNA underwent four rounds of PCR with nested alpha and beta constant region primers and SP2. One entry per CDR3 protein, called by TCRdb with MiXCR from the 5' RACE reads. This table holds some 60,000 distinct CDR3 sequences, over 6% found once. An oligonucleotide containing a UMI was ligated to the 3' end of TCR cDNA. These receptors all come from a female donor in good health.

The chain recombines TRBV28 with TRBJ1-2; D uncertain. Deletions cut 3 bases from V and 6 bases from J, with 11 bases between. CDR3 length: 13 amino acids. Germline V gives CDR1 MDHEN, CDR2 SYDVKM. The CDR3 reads CASSLLGKNGYTF. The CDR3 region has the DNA TGTGCCAGCAGTTTGTTGGGGAAGAATGGCTACACCTTC.

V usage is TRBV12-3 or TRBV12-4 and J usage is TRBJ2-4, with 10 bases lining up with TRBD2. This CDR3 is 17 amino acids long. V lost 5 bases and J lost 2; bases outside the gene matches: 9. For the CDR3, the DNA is TGTGCCAGCAGTCCTTCCGGGACTAGCGTATCCAAAAACATTCAGTACTTC. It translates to CASSPSGTSVSKNIQYF.

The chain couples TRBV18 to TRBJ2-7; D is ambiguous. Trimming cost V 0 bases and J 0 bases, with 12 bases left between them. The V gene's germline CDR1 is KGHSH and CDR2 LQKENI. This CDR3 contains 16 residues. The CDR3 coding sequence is TGTGCCAGCTCACCACCGAAACAGTTGGGCTCCTACGAGCAGTACTTC. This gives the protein CASSPPKQLGSYEQYF. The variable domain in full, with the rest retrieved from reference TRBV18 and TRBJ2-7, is NAGVMQNPRHLVRRRGQEARLRCSPMKGHSHVYWYRQLPEEGLKFMVYLQKENIIDESGMPKERFSAEFPKEGPSILRIQQVVRGDSAAYFCASSPPKQLGSYEQYFGPGTRLTVT.

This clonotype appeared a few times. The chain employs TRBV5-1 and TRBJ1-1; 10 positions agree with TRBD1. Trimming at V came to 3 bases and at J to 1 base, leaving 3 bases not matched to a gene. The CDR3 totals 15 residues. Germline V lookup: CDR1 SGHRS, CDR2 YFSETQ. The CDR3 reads CASSWGTGENTEAFF. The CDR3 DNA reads TGCGCCAGCAGCTGGGGGACAGGGGAGAACACTGAAGCTTTCTTT. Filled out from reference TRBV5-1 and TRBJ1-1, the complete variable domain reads KAGVTQTPRYLIKTRGQQVTLSCSPISGHRSVSWYQQTPGQGLQFLFEYFSETQRNKGNFPGRFSGRQFSNSRSEMNVSTLELGDSALYLCASSWGTGENTEAFFGQGTRLTVV.

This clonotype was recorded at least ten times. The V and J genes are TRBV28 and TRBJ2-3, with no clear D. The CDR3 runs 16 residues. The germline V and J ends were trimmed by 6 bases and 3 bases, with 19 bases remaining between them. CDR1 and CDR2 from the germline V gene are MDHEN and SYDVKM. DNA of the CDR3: TGTGCCAGCAGCCCCGGATCTGATAGGGAAACAGATACGCAGTATTTT. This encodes CASSPGSDRETDTQYF.

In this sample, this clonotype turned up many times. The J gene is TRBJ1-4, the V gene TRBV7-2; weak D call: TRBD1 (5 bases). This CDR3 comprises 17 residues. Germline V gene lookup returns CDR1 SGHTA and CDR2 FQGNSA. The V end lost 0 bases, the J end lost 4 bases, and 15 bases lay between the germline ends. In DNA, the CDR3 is TGTGCCAGCAGCTTAGCTTTTACGACAGCCGTTAATGAAAAACTGTTTTTT. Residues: CASSLAFTTAVNEKLFF.

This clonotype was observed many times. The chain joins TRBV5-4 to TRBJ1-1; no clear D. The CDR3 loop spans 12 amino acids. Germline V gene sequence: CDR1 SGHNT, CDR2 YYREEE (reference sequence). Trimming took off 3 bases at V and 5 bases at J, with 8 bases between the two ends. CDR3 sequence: CASSSRGTEAFF. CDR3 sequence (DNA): TGTGCCAGCAGCTCCCGCGGGACTGAAGCTTTCTTT.

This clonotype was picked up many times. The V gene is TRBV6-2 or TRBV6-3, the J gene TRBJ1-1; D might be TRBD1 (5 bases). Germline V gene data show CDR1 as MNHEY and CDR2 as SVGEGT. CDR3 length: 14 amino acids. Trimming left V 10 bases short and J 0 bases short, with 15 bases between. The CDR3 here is CATTGGVMNTEAFF. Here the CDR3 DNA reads TGTGCCACCACAGGAGGGGTTATGAACACTGAAGCTTTCTTT.

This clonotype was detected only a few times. DNA of the CDR3: TGTGCCAGCTCACCGAATAGACAGGGGCGGTCTGAAGCTTTCTTT. The encoded protein is CASSPNRQGRSEAFF. This chain connects TRBV18 to TRBJ1-1; 8 positions agree with TRBD1. Germline-derived CDR1 and CDR2 are KGHSH and LQKENI. The CDR3 spans 15 residues. V trimming: 3 bases; J trimming: 6 bases; junction bases outside the gene matches: 9.

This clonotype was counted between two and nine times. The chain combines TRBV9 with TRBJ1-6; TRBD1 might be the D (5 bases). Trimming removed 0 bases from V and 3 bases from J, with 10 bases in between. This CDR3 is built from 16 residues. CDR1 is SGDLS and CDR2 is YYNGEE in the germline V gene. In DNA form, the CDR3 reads TGTGCCAGCAGCGTAGACGGACACAACTATAATTCACCCCTCCACTTT. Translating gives CASSVDGHNYNSPLHF.

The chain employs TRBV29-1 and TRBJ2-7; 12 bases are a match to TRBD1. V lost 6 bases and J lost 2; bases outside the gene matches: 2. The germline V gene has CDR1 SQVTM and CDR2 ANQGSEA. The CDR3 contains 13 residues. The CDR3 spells CSVGTGGPYEQYF. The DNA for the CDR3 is TGCAGCGTGGGGACAGGGGGCCCCTACGAGCAGTACTTC.

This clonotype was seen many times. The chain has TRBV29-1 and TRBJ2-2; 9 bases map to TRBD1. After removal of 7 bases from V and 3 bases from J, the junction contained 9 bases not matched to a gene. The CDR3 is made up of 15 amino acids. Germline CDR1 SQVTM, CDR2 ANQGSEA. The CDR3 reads CSAGTGIEDTGELFF. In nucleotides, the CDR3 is TGCAGCGCTGGGACAGGGATAGAAGACACCGGGGAGCTGTTTTTT.

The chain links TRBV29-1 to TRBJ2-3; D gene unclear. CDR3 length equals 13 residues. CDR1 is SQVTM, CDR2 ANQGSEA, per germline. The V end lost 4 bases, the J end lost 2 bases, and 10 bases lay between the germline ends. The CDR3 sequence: CSVVSITTDTQYF. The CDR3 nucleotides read TGCAGCGTTGTGTCCATTACCACAGATACGCAGTATTTT.

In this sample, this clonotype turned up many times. The CDR3 spells CAWSVGANQPQHF. CDR3 nucleotides: TGTGCCTGGAGCGTAGGGGCCAATCAGCCCCAGCATTTT. V gene TRBV30 combines with J gene TRBJ1-5; the D gene is possibly TRBD1 (5 bases). The CDR3 sequence is 13 residues long. Deletions cut 3 bases from V and 3 bases from J, with 9 bases between. The germline V gene encodes CDR1 GTSNPN and CDR2 SVGIG (reference sequence).

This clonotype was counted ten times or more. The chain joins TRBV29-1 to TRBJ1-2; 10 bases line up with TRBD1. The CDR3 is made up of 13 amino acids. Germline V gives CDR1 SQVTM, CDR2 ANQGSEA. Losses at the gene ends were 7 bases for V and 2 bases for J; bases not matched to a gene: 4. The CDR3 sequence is CSGWTGGNYGYTF. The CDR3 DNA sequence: TGCAGCGGGTGGACAGGGGGGAACTATGGCTACACCTTC.

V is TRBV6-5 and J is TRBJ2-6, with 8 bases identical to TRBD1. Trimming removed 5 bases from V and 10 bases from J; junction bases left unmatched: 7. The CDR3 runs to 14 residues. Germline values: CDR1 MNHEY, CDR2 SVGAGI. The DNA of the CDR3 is TGTGCCAGCAGTACCCCAGGGGGCGGGAACGTCCTGACTTTC. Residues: CASSTPGGGNVLTF.

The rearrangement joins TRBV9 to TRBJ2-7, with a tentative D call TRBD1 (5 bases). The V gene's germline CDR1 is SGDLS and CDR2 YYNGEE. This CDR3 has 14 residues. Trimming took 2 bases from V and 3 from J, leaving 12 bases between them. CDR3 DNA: TGTGCCAGCAGCGTGCAGGGCGTGGGCTACGAGCAGTACTTC. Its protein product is CASSVQGVGYEQYF.

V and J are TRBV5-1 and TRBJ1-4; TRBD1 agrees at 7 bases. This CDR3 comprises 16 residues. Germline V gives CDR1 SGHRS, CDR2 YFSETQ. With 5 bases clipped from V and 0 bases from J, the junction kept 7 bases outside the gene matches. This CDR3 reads CASSPGGQPTNEKLFF. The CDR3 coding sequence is TGCGCCAGCAGTCCCGGGGGACAGCCAACTAATGAAAAACTGTTTTTT.

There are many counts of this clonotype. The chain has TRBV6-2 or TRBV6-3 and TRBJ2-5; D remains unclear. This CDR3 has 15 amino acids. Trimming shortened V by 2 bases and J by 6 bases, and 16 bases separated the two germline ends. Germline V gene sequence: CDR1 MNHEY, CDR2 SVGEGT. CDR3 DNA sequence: TGTGCCAGCAGTTACCGTACGCCGAAAGGGAAGACCCAGTACTTC. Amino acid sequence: CASSYRTPKGKTQYF.

The CDR3 here is CASTIPGQTNTGELFF. CDR3 nucleotide sequence: TGTGCCAGCACGATCCCGGGACAGACGAACACCGGGGAGCTGTTTTTT. The V and J genes are TRBV4-2 and TRBJ2-2, with 7 bases matching TRBD1. The V gene's germline CDR1 is LGHNA and CDR2 YNFKEQ. The CDR3 totals 16 residues. Trimming took 7 bases from V and 0 from J; bases not matched to a gene: 8.

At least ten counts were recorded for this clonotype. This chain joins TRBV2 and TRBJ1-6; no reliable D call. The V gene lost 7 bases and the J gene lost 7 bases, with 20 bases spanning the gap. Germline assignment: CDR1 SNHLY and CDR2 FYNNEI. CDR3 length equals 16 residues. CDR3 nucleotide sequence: TGTGCCAGCAAATCCTCAGGCCTTGATCGGAATTCACCCCTCCACTTT. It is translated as CASKSSGLDRNSPLHF.

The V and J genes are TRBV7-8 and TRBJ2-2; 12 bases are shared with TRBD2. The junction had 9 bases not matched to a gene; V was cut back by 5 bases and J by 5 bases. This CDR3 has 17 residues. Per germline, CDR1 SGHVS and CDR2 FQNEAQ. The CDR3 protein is CASSDTLAGGRTGELFF. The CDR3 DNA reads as TGTGCCAGCAGCGACACACTAGCGGGGGGCCGGACCGGGGAGCTGTTTTTT.

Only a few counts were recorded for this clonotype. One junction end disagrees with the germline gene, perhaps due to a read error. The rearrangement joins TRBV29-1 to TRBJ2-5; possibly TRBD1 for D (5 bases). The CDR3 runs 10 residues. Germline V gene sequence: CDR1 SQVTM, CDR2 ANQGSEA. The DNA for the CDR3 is TGCAGCGTTGACTCTGTTCCAGGGCACTTC. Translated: CSVDSVPGHF.

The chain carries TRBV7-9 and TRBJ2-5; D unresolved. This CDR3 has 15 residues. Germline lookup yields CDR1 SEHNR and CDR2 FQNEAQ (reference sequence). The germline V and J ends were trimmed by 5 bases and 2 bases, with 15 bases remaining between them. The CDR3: CASSMTTDIQETQYF. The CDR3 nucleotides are TGTGCCAGCAGCATGACGACGGATATACAAGAGACCCAGTACTTC.

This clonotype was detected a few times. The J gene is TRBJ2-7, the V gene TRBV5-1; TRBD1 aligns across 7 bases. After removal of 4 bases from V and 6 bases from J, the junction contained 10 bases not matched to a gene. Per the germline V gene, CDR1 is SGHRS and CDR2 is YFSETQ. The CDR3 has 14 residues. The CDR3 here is CASSRDSSSVEQYF. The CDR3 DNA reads TGCGCCAGCAGCCGGGACAGCAGTTCGGTCGAGCAGTACTTC.

The CDR3 sequence: CASSLGGIKTYEQYF. The CDR3 DNA is TGTGCCAGCAGCTTAGGGGGTATAAAGACCTACGAGCAGTACTTC. The V and J genes are TRBV7-8 and TRBJ2-7; D unresolved. Trimming shortened V by 1 base and J by 2 bases, and 12 bases separated the two germline ends. Germline-derived CDR1 and CDR2 are SGHVS and FQNEAQ. The CDR3 length is 15 residues.